What follows are 31 T cell receptor beta chains derived from one specimen sequenced in a study of blood T cells in healthy people across ages. Primers used in a second PCR of about 7 to 12 cycles were a sample-barcoded 5' primer and a J-beta primer mix. One entry per CDR3 protein results from TCRdb running MiXCR on the 5' RACE reads. Here the sample spans about 1.4 million distinct CDR3 sequences, 45% to 70% being singletons. Sequences were obtained from blood. The receptors shown here come from a man between 18 and 29 years old in good health.

This clonotype showed up just a few times. V and J are TRBV10-3 and TRBJ2-7, with D tentatively TRBD1 (5 bases). There are 14 residues in the CDR3. Germline V lookup: CDR1 ENHRY, CDR2 SYGVKD. Between the trimmed V and J ends, which lost 4 bases and 0 bases, there was a span of 10 bases. CDR3 amino acids: CAISVADSSYEQYF. The CDR3 coding sequence is TGTGCCATCAGTGTTGCAGACAGCTCCTACGAGCAGTACTTC.

This rearrangement joins TRBV27 to TRBJ1-6; TRBD1 matches 7 bases. Trimming took 6 bases from V and 8 from J; bases not matched to a gene: 19. The germline gives CDR1 MNHEY, CDR2 SMNVEV (reference sequence). CDR3 length: 18 residues. CDR3 nucleotides: TGTGCCAGCAGCACCGAATGGGACAGTAAGCGTGGGCATTCACCCCTCCACTTT. This encodes CASSTEWDSKRGHSPLHF.

The CDR3 nucleotides are TGCAGTGCTAGAGGAAGGATACTCAACTACGAGCAGTACTTC. The encoded protein is CSARGRILNYEQYF. The chain has TRBV20-1 and TRBJ2-7; D uncertain. This CDR3 is built from 14 residues. The V and J ends lost 1 base and 3 bases respectively, with 13 bases between them. Germline CDR1 reads DFQATT; CDR2 reads SNEGSKA (reference sequence).

This clonotype is a singleton in its sample. The chain is built from TRBV28 and TRBJ1-1; perhaps TRBD1 as D (6 bases). Germline CDR1 and CDR2: MDHEN and SYDVKM. The CDR3 consists of 13 residues. V lost 7 bases and J 2 bases, leaving 11 bases between the germline ends. The CDR3 nucleotides are TGTGCCAGCACGTCAGGGGTAAACACTGAAGCTTTCTTT. This encodes CASTSGVNTEAFF.

The chain couples TRBV15 to TRBJ1-2, with D maybe TRBD1 (6 bases). CDR3 size: 16 residues. The germline V and J ends were trimmed by 1 base and 3 bases, with 15 bases remaining between them. CDR1 LNHNV and CDR2 YYDKDF come from the germline V gene (reference sequence). This CDR3 reads CATSRGYTQGYYGYTF. CDR3 bases: TGTGCCACCAGCAGAGGGTACACGCAGGGGTACTATGGCTACACCTTC.

The chain has TRBV20-1 and TRBJ2-3, with no clear D. Germline V CDR1 and CDR2: DFQATT, SNEGSKA (reference sequence). The CDR3 spans 14 residues. Trimming removed 3 bases at V and 6 bases at J, with 16 bases between. CDR3 bases: TGCAGTGCTAGGTCTCGCGGAATGGGGGATACGCAGTATTTT. Translating gives CSARSRGMGDTQYF.

The rearrangement uses TRBV12-3 or TRBV12-4 and TRBJ1-2, with a weak D call TRBD1 (6 bases). Trimming left V 3 bases short and J 0 bases short, with 26 bases between. This CDR3 has 20 amino acids. The CDR3 DNA sequence: TGTGCCAGCAGTTTTTATTTGGGGGCGAACCCTCCTCCGTCTAACTATGGCTACACCTTC. Translated: CASSFYLGANPPPSNYGYTF.

The chain couples TRBV7-9 to TRBJ2-3; D is uncertain. Germline V gene lookup returns CDR1 SEHNR and CDR2 FQNEAQ (reference sequence). V was cut by 8 bases and J by 1 base, with 13 bases left in between. The CDR3 runs 14 residues. This chain's CDR3 is CASGVVAGTDTQYF. DNA of the CDR3: TGTGCCAGCGGCGTGGTAGCCGGCACAGATACGCAGTATTTT.

This chain joins TRBV21-1 and TRBJ2-6; the D call TRBD1 from the table was never checked on the DNA. TRBV21-1 corresponds to a pseudogene. The CDR3 spans 18 residues. CDR3 coding DNA: TGTGCCAGCAGCCCCCTCTCCGACATCGGCTCTGGGGCCAACGTCCTGACTTTC. Translating gives CASSPLSDIGSGANVLTF.

This chain uses TRBV12-3 or TRBV12-4 with TRBJ1-2; D call uncertain. CDR3 length equals 18 residues. V lost 3 bases and J 3 bases, leaving 23 bases between the germline ends. CDR3 nucleotide sequence: TGTGCCAGCAGTTTCGGGTCGGGCACAGCCGCAACCCACTATGGCTACACCTTC. Protein sequence: CASSFGSGTAATHYGYTF.

The sample holds a few counts of this clonotype. The gene calls are TRBV4-1 and TRBJ2-7, with D tentatively TRBD1 or TRBD2 (5 bases each). The ends were cut back, 0 bases at V and 10 bases at J, with 22 bases in the middle. Germline CDR1 reads MGHRA; CDR2 reads YSYEKL. The CDR3 extends over 16 amino acids. In nucleotides, the CDR3 is TGCGCCAGCAGCCAAGATCCCGCCGGGACGGAAGGGGCCCAGTACTTC. This translates into CASSQDPAGTEGAQYF.

The gene calls are TRBV6-1 and TRBJ2-7; 10 positions match TRBD2. J lost 7 bases, V lost 5 bases, and 11 bases had no gene match. The CDR3 totals 15 residues. CDR1 and CDR2 (germline): MNHNS, SASEGT. The CDR3 region is CASSFQRLAGVEQYF. The CDR3 bases are TGTGCCAGCAGTTTCCAGCGGCTAGCGGGGGTTGAGCAGTACTTC.

The chain is built from TRBV5-1 and TRBJ2-7; 7 bases fit TRBD2. The CDR3 runs 15 residues. Germline CDR1 and CDR2: SGHRS and YFSETQ. V was clipped by 0 bases and J by 6 bases; unmatched bases: 9. This CDR3 reads CASSLATSVEGEQYF. CDR3 in DNA: TGCGCCAGCAGCTTGGCCACTAGCGTGGAAGGCGAGCAGTACTTC.

The gene calls are TRBV10-3 and TRBJ2-3; a possible D gene is TRBD2 (6 bases). The CDR3 totals 11 residues. Germline V gene sequence: CDR1 ENHRY, CDR2 SYGVKD. V lost 10 bases, J lost 10 bases, and 15 bases lay in between. Written as DNA, the CDR3 is TGTGCCACCATGGGACTCGATGCGCAGTATTTT. This gives the protein CATMGLDAQYF.

This clonotype was observed once. Sequence at one end of the junction differs from germline and may be a read error. V is TRBV10-3 and J is TRBJ2-7; the D is unclear. CDR3 length: 16 amino acids. CDR1 is ENHRY and CDR2 is SYGVKD in the germline V gene. The CDR3 loop reads CATSESGQTISYEQYF. CDR3 sequence (DNA): TGTGCCACCAGTGAGTCGGGCCAAACAATCTCCTACGAGCAGTACTTC.

The chain employs TRBV4-1 and TRBJ1-1; D perhaps matches TRBD1 (5 bases). Germline V CDR1 and CDR2: MGHRA, YSYEKL. The CDR3 extends over 14 amino acids. Trimming took off 3 bases at V and 2 bases at J, with 10 bases between the two ends. The CDR3 loop reads CASSQHGDNTEAFF. As DNA, the CDR3 is TGCGCCAGCAGCCAGCACGGGGACAACACTGAAGCTTTCTTT.

The chain employs TRBV10-2 and TRBJ2-1; TRBD1 is a possible D gene (5 bases). The ends were cut back, 3 bases at V and 5 bases at J, with 14 bases in the middle. Germline V gene sequence: CDR1 WSHSY, CDR2 SAAADI. CDR3 length equals 15 residues. The CDR3 region has the DNA TGCGCCAGCAGTGAAGTCTATTCAGGGCACAATGAGCAGTTCTTC. The encoded protein is CASSEVYSGHNEQFF.

The rearrangement joins TRBV6-2 or TRBV6-3 to TRBJ1-1; D gene uncertain. The CDR3 contains 13 residues. CDR1 MNHEY and CDR2 SVGEGT come from the germline V gene. Trimming removed 6 bases at V and 7 bases at J, with 15 bases between. Here the CDR3 reads CASSPPTLGEAFF. DNA of the CDR3: TGTGCCAGCAGCCCACCTACTCTCGGTGAAGCTTTCTTT.

The chain has TRBV4-1 and TRBJ2-1; D not certain. Trimming took off 1 base at V and 5 bases at J, with 6 bases between the two ends. The CDR3 length is 13 residues. Germline V gives CDR1 MGHRA, CDR2 YSYEKL. Here the CDR3 reads CASSQVSDNEQFF. CDR3 nucleotide sequence: TGCGCCAGCAGCCAAGTATCCGACAATGAGCAGTTCTTC.

The genes are TRBV12-3 or TRBV12-4 and TRBJ2-2; D may be TRBD2 (5 bases). V lost 4 bases, J lost 3 bases, and 9 bases lay in between. CDR3 length: 14 residues. The CDR3 region is CASSYSSYTGELFF. The CDR3 DNA is TGTGCCAGCAGTTATTCTAGCTACACCGGGGAGCTGTTTTTT.

This chain joins TRBV27 and TRBJ2-7; D is perhaps TRBD1 (6 bases). Trimming removed 8 bases from V and 0 bases from J, with 17 bases in between. The germline V gene encodes CDR1 MNHEY and CDR2 SMNVEV (reference sequence). The CDR3 has 15 residues. This chain's CDR3 is CASRRQTGYSYEQYF. DNA of the CDR3: TGTGCCAGCCGTCGTCAGACAGGATACTCCTACGAGCAGTACTTC.

This clonotype was seen a single time. The V call is TRBV4-1, the J call TRBJ2-2, with D possibly TRBD2 on 7 matching bases. The CDR3 consists of 18 residues. Trimming took 4 bases from V and 5 from J, leaving 23 bases between them. Germline lookup yields CDR1 MGHRA and CDR2 YSYEKL. This chain's CDR3 is CASSPFPGGRIRTGELFF. CDR3 coding DNA: TGCGCCAGCAGCCCATTCCCCGGGGGGCGAATACGTACCGGGGAGCTGTTTTTT.

V is TRBV7-7 and J is TRBJ2-1; the D is unclear. Trimming removed 1 base from V and 6 bases from J, with 16 bases in between. The CDR3 runs to 16 residues. Germline CDR1 reads SSHAT; CDR2 reads FNYEAQ (reference sequence). In DNA, the CDR3 is TGTGCCAGCAGCTTAGTATGGTCTATCCCCCCCAATGAGCAGTTCTTC. Translating gives CASSLVWSIPPNEQFF.

This clonotype was picked up a small number of times. V usage is TRBV10-3 and J usage is TRBJ2-5, with 10 nucleotides matching TRBD2. The CDR3 consists of 14 residues. Germline CDR1 ENHRY, CDR2 SYGVKD. J lost 9 bases, V lost 0 bases, and 4 bases had no gene match. The CDR3 here is CAISESASGGAQYF. DNA of the CDR3: TGTGCCATCAGTGAGTCAGCAAGCGGGGGGGCCCAGTACTTC.

This clonotype was recorded only once. V gene TRBV3-1 combines with J gene TRBJ2-1, with a possible D match to TRBD1 (6 bases). In germline, CDR1 is LGHDT, CDR2 YNNKEL (reference sequence). V lost 8 bases and J lost 0, with 20 bases in between. CDR3 length equals 17 residues. The CDR3 loop reads CASARGSRGSSYNEQFF. CDR3 sequence (DNA): TGTGCCAGCGCTAGAGGGAGCAGGGGCTCCTCCTACAATGAGCAGTTCTTC.

The chain joins TRBV4-1 to TRBJ2-1; 10 bases align to TRBD2. Germline assignment: CDR1 MGHRA and CDR2 YSYEKL. V shed 0 bases, J shed 7 bases, and the junction held 12 bases outside the gene matches. CDR3 length equals 18 residues. The DNA for the CDR3 is TGCGCCAGCAGCCAAGATCTTCCCAGCGGGAGGGCCGGGAATGAGCAGTTCTTC. Translation: CASSQDLPSGRAGNEQFF.

This clonotype appeared a few times. V gene TRBV6-1 combines with J gene TRBJ2-3; a weak D match, TRBD2 (5 bases). Trimming removed 5 bases at V and 0 bases at J, with 21 bases between. This CDR3 contains 18 residues. CDR1 and CDR2 (germline): MNHNS, SASEGT. CDR3 amino acids: CASSNDPSSGSSTDTQYF. CDR3 nucleotides: TGTGCCAGCAGTAATGATCCCTCGTCGGGGTCTAGCACAGATACGCAGTATTTT.

The chain recombines TRBV20-1 with TRBJ2-7, with D possibly TRBD1 on 5 matching bases. V gave up 0 bases and J gave up 1 base, with 10 bases separating them. The CDR3 sequence is 14 residues long. The germline CDR1 and CDR2 sequences are DFQATT and SNEGSKA (reference sequence). The CDR3: CSARDQGRSYEQYF. The CDR3 nucleotides read TGCAGTGCTAGAGATCAGGGCAGGTCCTACGAGCAGTACTTC.

This clonotype was seen only a few times. This chain links TRBV2 with TRBJ2-1; 13 bases line up with TRBD2. V lost 6 bases, J lost 9 bases, and 5 bases stayed unmatched. The CDR3 extends over 14 amino acids. Germline V lookup: CDR1 SNHLY, CDR2 FYNNEI. The CDR3 DNA sequence: TGTGCCAGCAGAGGACTAGCGGGAGCTAGTGAGCAGTTCTTC. As protein: CASRGLAGASEQFF.

This clonotype appeared a single time. This rearrangement joins TRBV5-1 to TRBJ2-5, with D possibly being TRBD2 (5 bases). CDR1 is SGHRS, CDR2 YFSETQ, per germline. V shed 0 bases and J shed 2 bases, with 14 bases lying between them. CDR3 length: 16 amino acids. The CDR3, as DNA: TGCGCCAGCAGCTTGGAAATCAGCGGATTACAAGAGACCCAGTACTTC. Protein sequence: CASSLEISGLQETQYF.

This chain joins TRBV20-1 and TRBJ2-3; no reliable D call. The CDR3 extends over 13 amino acids. With 6 bases removed from V and 2 bases from J, the gap between germline ends came to 12 bases. The germline V gene has CDR1 DFQATT and CDR2 SNEGSKA (reference sequence). The CDR3 bases are TGCAGTGCCCGTGGGCCAGACACAGATACGCAGTATTTT. Translating gives CSARGPDTDTQYF.